The 16 T cell receptor beta chains below come from one sample, sequenced in a study of OX40 agonist ivuxolimab in advanced cancers. Sequencing used immunoSEQ multiplex PCR; TCRdb keeps in-frame clones, though not all of them. This repertoire shows some 58,000 clones, roughly 91% found once; its top ten account for 0.77%. The input for sequencing was CD4+ or CD8+ T cells sorted from blood, taken in a trial of the OX40 agonist ivuxolimab. The receptor source for this set is an adult with an advanced solid tumor such as melanoma, head and neck, liver or kidney cancer.

The chain uses TRBV5-1 and TRBJ1-2; a weak D match, TRBD1 (6 bases). The CDR3 consists of 13 residues. The germline CDR1 and CDR2 sequences are SGHRS and YFSETQ. V was shortened by 3 bases and J by 7 bases, with 13 bases between the two germline ends. The CDR3 spells CASSSDGGPGYTF. The CDR3 DNA reads TGCGCCAGCAGCTCGGACGGGGGGCCTGGCTACACCTTC.

The J gene is TRBJ1-1, the V gene TRBV20-1; D is unresolved. V gave up 0 bases and J gave up 2 bases, with 1 base separating them. Germline V gene lookup returns CDR1 DFQATT and CDR2 SNEGSKA (reference sequence). The CDR3 loop spans 11 amino acids. The CDR3: CSARENTEAFF. For the CDR3, the DNA is TGCAGTGCTAGAGAAAACACTGAAGCTTTCTTT.

This clone was observed a single time. The V gene is TRBV9, the J gene TRBJ2-3; D is undetermined. The germline V gene has CDR1 SGDLS and CDR2 YYNGEE. The CDR3 is 15 amino acids. V lost 3 bases and J 0 bases, leaving 11 bases between the germline ends. Here the CDR3 reads CASSEERSSTDTQYF. CDR3 coding DNA: TGTGCCAGCAGCGAGGAACGCTCTAGCACAGATACGCAGTATTTT.

This chain connects TRBV21-1 to TRBJ2-5; TRBD1 reflects the table's D call only, with no check against the DNA. TRBV21-1 is termed a pseudogene. This CDR3 contains 14 residues. This CDR3 is CASTIGGLGETQYF. The CDR3 nucleotides are TGTGCCAGCACCATAGGGGGCTTGGGAGAGACCCAGTACTTC.

The J gene is TRBJ2-7, the V gene TRBV6-1; 7 bases fit TRBD1. Germline trimming cut 5 bases from V and 3 bases from J; bases unmatched to any gene: 4. Germline CDR1 and CDR2: MNHNS and SASEGT. The CDR3 consists of 13 residues. This chain's CDR3 is CASSRQGHYEQYF. The DNA of the CDR3 is TGTGCCAGCAGTAGACAGGGACACTACGAGCAGTACTTC.

This chain links TRBV6-5 with TRBJ1-2, with D unclear. Germline values: CDR1 MNHEY, CDR2 SVGAGI. V lost 2 bases, J lost 5 bases, and 12 bases lay in between. The CDR3 loop spans 14 amino acids. CDR3 region: CASSYPGIGYGYTF. The CDR3 region has the DNA TGTGCCAGCAGTTACCCGGGGATAGGGTATGGCTACACCTTC.

This chain connects TRBV2 to TRBJ2-7, with 12 bases aligning to TRBD2. V lost 5 bases, J lost 2 bases, and 4 bases stayed unmatched. Per the germline V gene, CDR1 is SNHLY and CDR2 is FYNNEI. This CDR3 has 15 residues. This chain's CDR3 is CASSRTSGATYEQYF. The CDR3 coding sequence is TGTGCCAGCAGTAGGACTAGCGGGGCAACCTACGAGCAGTACTTC.

With respect to this clone: Germline is not matched at one junction end, which may reflect a read error. Other DNA sequences in the same sample also yield this CDR3. This chain connects TRBV6-1 to TRBJ1-2; a possible D gene is TRBD1 (6 bases). Per germline, CDR1 MNHNS and CDR2 SASEGT. The CDR3 covers 16 residues. CDR3 nucleotide sequence: TGTGCCAGCAGTGAAAGGGTGGGGGCAGCTTTATGGCTACACCCATTC. Translating it yields CASSERVGAALWLHPF.

This sequence joins TRBV27 and TRBJ2-2; D is uncertain. The CDR3 is 12 amino acids. Germline CDR1 is MNHEY and CDR2 is SMNVEV (reference sequence). The germline V and J ends were trimmed by 3 bases and 4 bases, with 3 bases remaining between them. The DNA for the CDR3 is TGTGCCAGCAGTTTTGTCACCGGGGAGCTGTTTTTT. Translating it yields CASSFVTGELFF.

The chain couples TRBV7-8 to TRBJ1-1; maybe TRBD1 (5 bases). Per the germline V gene, CDR1 is SGHVS and CDR2 is FQNEAQ. The CDR3 has 12 amino acids. The V gene lost 1 base and the J gene lost 10 bases, with 10 bases spanning the gap. DNA for the CDR3: TGTGCCAGCAGCTTAGATATGAGGGGAGCTTTCTTT. It yields the protein CASSLDMRGAFF.

CDR3 residues: CASSEYNYGYTF. For the CDR3, the DNA is TGTGCCAGCAGTGAATATAACTATGGCTACACCTTC. This chain links TRBV25-1 with TRBJ1-2; D is ambiguous. This CDR3 spans 12 amino acids. V gave up 0 bases and J gave up 1 base, with 0 bases separating them. Germline V lookup: CDR1 MGHDK, CDR2 SYGVNS.

V is TRBV6-5 and J is TRBJ2-1; the D is unclear. Germline-derived CDR1 and CDR2 are MNHEY and SVGAGI. CDR3 length equals 13 residues. Trimming removed 2 bases from V and 12 bases from J, with 14 bases in between. CDR3 protein: CASSYLRKGTQFF. In DNA form, the CDR3 reads TGTGCCAGCAGTTACCTTAGGAAGGGTACGCAGTTCTTC.

J is TRBJ2-6 and V is TRBV6-5, with D unresolved. Deletions cut 6 bases from V and 1 base from J, with 7 bases between. The CDR3 spans 14 residues. Germline CDR1 MNHEY, CDR2 SVGAGI. DNA of the CDR3: TGTGCCAGCAGCTCACTTTCTGGGGCCAACGTCCTGACTTTC. Translated: CASSSLSGANVLTF.

V is TRBV30 and J is TRBJ2-6, with unresolved D. Germline V gene data show CDR1 as GTSNPN and CDR2 as SVGIG (reference sequence). This CDR3 comprises 16 residues. Trimming removed 1 base from V and 4 bases from J, with 14 bases in between. CDR3 sequence reads: CAWSARFRPGANVLTF. CDR3 DNA sequence: TGTGCCTGGAGTGCCCGTTTCCGGCCCGGGGCCAACGTCCTGACTTTC. The entire variable domain, with the rest obtained from reference TRBV30 and TRBJ2-6, is as follows: SQTIHQWPATLVQPVGSPLSLECTVEGTSNPNLYWYRQAAGRGLQLLFYSVGIGQISSEVPQNLSASRPQDRQFILSSKKLLLSDSGFYLCAWSARFRPGANVLTFGAGSRLTVL.

This clone was observed once. The chain joins TRBV5-5 to TRBJ1-2, with a weak D call TRBD1 (6 bases). The germline V gene encodes CDR1 SGHKS and CDR2 YYEKEE (reference sequence). The V end was cut by 4 bases, the J end by 8 bases, with 15 bases between. The CDR3 totals 13 residues. The CDR3 spells CASSPLERGGYTF. As DNA, the CDR3 is TGTGCCAGCAGCCCCTTGGAAAGGGGGGGCTACACCTTC. The full variable domain, completed using reference TRBV5-5 and TRBJ1-2, is DAGVTQSPTHLIKTRGQQVTLRCSPISGHKSVSWYQQVLGQGPQFIFQYYEKEERGRGNFPDRFSARQFPNYSSELNVNALLLGDSALYLCASSPLERGGYTFGSGTRLTVV.

The chain is built from TRBV5-5 and TRBJ2-7; D unresolved. The CDR3 extends over 14 amino acids. Trimming cost V 0 bases and J 6 bases, with 13 bases left between them. Germline loops: CDR1 SGHKS, CDR2 YYEKEE (reference sequence). CDR3 sequence: CASSLEGQSSEQYF. The CDR3 nucleotides read TGTGCCAGCAGCTTGGAGGGTCAGAGTAGCGAGCAGTACTTC.